Below are 18 T cell receptor beta chains sequenced from a single sample in a study of tumor-infiltrating lymphocytes in primary liver carcinoma. TCR beta cDNA was prepared out of approximately 470 ng total RNA by means of a constant-region primer. It was through three nested multiplex PCR rounds of slightly modified ARM-PCR that TCR beta libraries arose. Researchers ran the first two PCR rounds for ten to eleven cycles each with TRBV1-TRBV30 forward primers and a C-beta reverse primer. One entry per CDR3 protein results from TCRdb running MiXCR on the multiplex PCR reads. The sample lists around 190,000 distinct CDR3 sequences; 85% were seen once. From unsorted bulk tissue weighing about 18-30 mg, DNA and RNA were co-extracted. Sequencing was performed on tumor tissue from primary liver carcinoma. These TCRs come from a man aged 40-55 years with primary liver carcinoma and hepatitis B virus infection.

To note about this clonotype: The missing conserved phenylalanine or tryptophan at the end of this CDR3 makes a read error likely. This chain uses TRBV5-1 with TRBJ2-7; D uncertain. The CDR3 runs to 14 residues. V was pared by 0 bases and J by 0 bases, with 7 bases between. In germline, CDR1 is SGHRS, CDR2 YFSETQ. The CDR3 sequence is CASSLDPSSYEQYI. The CDR3 bases are TGCGCCAGCAGCTTGGATCCCAGCTCCTACGAGCAGTACATC.

A word on this clonotype: Germline is not matched at one junction end, which may reflect a read error. The chain is built from TRBV12-3 or TRBV12-4 and TRBJ1-4; D is undetermined. The CDR3 sequence is 13 residues long. This chain's CDR3 is CASNLAGTVKLFF. CDR3 DNA: TGTGCCAGCAATTTAGCGGGAACTGTAAAACTGTTTTTC.

This chain uses TRBV4-3 with TRBJ2-1, with D possibly matching TRBD2 (7 bases). CDR1 is LGHNA and CDR2 is YSLEER in the germline V gene. The CDR3 covers 15 residues. Trimming stripped 9 bases from V and 7 bases from J, with 22 bases between. The CDR3 loop is CASNPRGGSVNEQFF. CDR3 coding DNA: TGCGCCAGTAACCCAAGGGGGGGGTCGGTTAATGAGCAGTTCTTC.

This clonotype was counted only a few times. The conserved closing phenylalanine or tryptophan is absent in this CDR3, likely reflecting a read error. V and J are TRBV4-3 and TRBJ2-1, with TRBD1 identical over 7 bases. Germline V gene data show CDR1 as LGHNA and CDR2 as YSLEER. Trimming removed 0 bases from V and 4 bases from J; junction bases left unmatched: 12. The CDR3 totals 18 residues. CDR3 region: CASSQDSRGLGSYNEQFL. CDR3 in DNA: TGCGCCAGCAGCCAAGACTCGAGGGGGCTAGGGTCGTACAATGAGCAGTTCTTA.

As for this clonotype: A much larger clone lies a single base off, so this may be a read error. The conserved phenylalanine or tryptophan is not found at the CDR3 terminus, so this likely reflects a read error. The chain recombines TRBV28 with TRBJ2-1; 9 bases align to TRBD2. The trim removed 5 bases at V and 2 bases at J, leaving 7 bases unmatched. The CDR3 covers 16 residues. Germline-derived CDR1 and CDR2 are MDHEN and SYDVKM. DNA for the CDR3: TGTGCCAGCAGTGTCTCTCCTAGCGGGACCTACAATGAGCAGTTCTTA. This translates into CASSVSPSGTYNEQFL.

In DNA, the CDR3 is TGCAGCGTTCACGGGACTAGCGGGAGGGCATGGCAGCAGTTCTTC. Translating gives CSVHGTSGRAWQQFF. V usage is TRBV29-1 and J usage is TRBJ2-1, with 16 bases lining up with TRBD2. Germline CDR1 reads SQVTM; CDR2 reads ANQGSEA. The ends lost 5 bases at V and 11 bases at J; junction bases unmatched: 9. CDR3 length: 15 amino acids.

This clonotype came up once. Relative to the germline gene, one junction end is altered; a read error may explain this. The chain employs TRBV19 and TRBJ1-1; D perhaps matches TRBD1 (6 bases). Germline V gene sequence: CDR1 LNHDA, CDR2 SQIVND (reference sequence). The CDR3 has 14 amino acids. This CDR3 reads CVSSRQAGDTEAFF. The CDR3 bases are TGTGTCAGTAGCAGACAGGCCGGGGACACTGAAGCTTTCTTT.

About this clonotype itself: At one boundary the junction diverges from the germline segment, which might be a read error. This chain uses TRBV5-1 with TRBJ1-5, with no clear D. Per germline, CDR1 SGHRS and CDR2 YFSETQ. This CDR3 region has 14 residues. The CDR3 sequence is CASSLDAGNQAQHF. CDR3 DNA sequence: TGTGCCAGCAGCTTGGACGCGGGGAATCAGGCCCAGCATTTT.

Concerning this clonotype: The junction shows a germline mismatch at one end, possibly a read error. This chain connects TRBV6-5 to TRBJ1-1, with a weak D call TRBD1 (6 bases). Germline values: CDR1 MNHEY, CDR2 SVGAGI. The CDR3 sequence is 17 residues long. The CDR3 loop is CANSPPTGAVGIAETFF. For the CDR3, the DNA is TGTGCCAACAGTCCCCCCACGGGGGCGGTAGGTATCGCTGAAACTTTCTTT.

As for this clonotype: Mismatch with germline at one junction end may stem from a read error. For the CDR3, the DNA is TGTGCCACCAGTTTTTCAGGAAATGAGGAGACCCAGTACTTC. This gives the protein CATSFSGNEETQYF. The gene calls are TRBV12-3 or TRBV12-4 and TRBJ2-5; D unclear. This CDR3 is built from 14 residues.

As regards this clonotype: Compared with germline, one end of the junction differs, possibly owing to a read error. This chain connects TRBV7-9 to TRBJ2-5; unclear D gene. This CDR3 is 14 amino acids long. The V gene's germline CDR1 is SEHNR and CDR2 FQNEAQ (reference sequence). The CDR3 DNA is TGTGCCAGCAGCTTATCCAGAGGAGAAGAGATCCAGTACTTC. Translation: CASSLSRGEEIQYF. Based on the CDR3 plus reference TRBV7-9 and TRBJ2-5, the full variable domain is DTGVSQNPRHKITKRGQNVTFRCDPISEHNRLYWYRQTLGQGPEFLTYFQNEAQLEKSRLLSDRFSAERPKGSFSTLEIQRTEQGDSAMYLCASSLSRGEEIQYFGPGTRLLVL.

This clonotype has a count of ten or more. The chain carries TRBV4-3 and TRBJ2-2; D is uncertain. CDR1 and CDR2 (germline): LGHNA, YSLEER. V lost 0 bases to trimming and J lost 1 base, with 3 bases between them. The CDR3 loop spans 14 amino acids. The CDR3 loop reads CASSQDRNTGELFF. CDR3 DNA: TGCGCCAGCAGCCAAGATCGGAACACCGGGGAGCTGTTTTTT.

This clonotype was observed once. One junction end does not reproduce the germline sequence, and a read error may be involved. The rearrangement links TRBV29-1 to TRBJ2-7, with D hard to call. The CDR3 is 15 residues long. CDR1 SQVTM and CDR2 ANQGSEA come from the germline V gene. Here the CDR3 DNA reads TGCAGCGTTGAAGATTCAGGATGGAGCTCTTACGAGCAGTACTTT. This translates into CSVEDSGWSSYEQYF.

J is TRBJ2-3 and V is TRBV10-3, with 16 bases lining up with TRBD2. J gave up 6 bases and V 4 bases, and 13 bases lay outside the gene matches. Looked up from germline, CDR1 is ENHRY and CDR2 is SYGVKD. The CDR3 covers 19 residues. CDR3 loop: CAISGPGTSGRVDADTQYF. CDR3 DNA: TGTGCCATCAGTGGACCCGGGACTAGCGGGAGGGTAGACGCGGATACGCAGTATTTT.

Notes on this clonotype: Mismatch with germline at one junction end may stem from a read error. The chain employs TRBV5-4 and TRBJ2-1, with D possibly being TRBD1 or TRBD2 (6 bases each). The germline gives CDR1 SGHNT, CDR2 YYREEE (reference sequence). The CDR3 loop spans 15 amino acids. For the CDR3, the DNA is TGTGTCAGCAACTTGACCCTCGGGGGCTACAGTGAGCAGTTCTTC. Translation gives CVSNLTLGGYSEQFF.

Points on this clonotype: A much larger clone sits a single nucleotide away, making a read error possible. The rearrangement links TRBV6-1 to TRBJ2-2; 10 nucleotides agree with TRBD2. CDR1 is MNHNS and CDR2 is SASEGT in the germline V gene. J lost 5 bases, V lost 6 bases, and 9 bases had no gene match. The CDR3 is made up of 16 amino acids. CDR3 sequence reads: CASRYTSGKRTGELFF. The CDR3 DNA sequence: TGTGCCAGCAGATATACTAGCGGGAAACGGACCGGGGAGCTGTTTTTT.

Comments on this clonotype: The CDR3 does not end in the conserved phenylalanine or tryptophan, so this is likely a read error. The chain joins TRBV4-1 to TRBJ2-2; 7 bases map to TRBD1. From germline, CDR1 is MGHRA and CDR2 YSYEKL. V lost 4 bases and J lost 2; bases outside the gene matches: 10. The CDR3 runs to 17 residues. CDR3 sequence: CASSPPTGVLNTGELFI. Here the CDR3 DNA reads TGCGCCAGCAGCCCCCCAACAGGGGTCCTAAACACCGGGGAGCTGTTTATT.

As regards this clonotype: This CDR3 fails to terminate in the conserved phenylalanine or tryptophan, so it likely reflects a read error. The chain is built from TRBV6-1 and TRBJ2-5; D unclear. This CDR3 has 14 residues. The germline CDR1 and CDR2 sequences are MNHNS and SASEGT. Trimming took 10 bases from V and 2 from J, leaving 17 bases between them. The CDR3 is CATADRRTQETQYY. Here the CDR3 DNA reads TGTGCCACTGCGGACCGGAGAACACAAGAGACCCAGTACTAC.